The clone carrying this T cell receptor beta chain was picked up one time. What it binds is not known. This specimen comes from a study of CD8+ T cells in alopecia areata. For the study at large: The protocol delivered tofacitinib for 6 to 18 months, then withdrew it for 6 months. Study results and caveats: Alopecia totalis/universalis scalp especially showed more expanded CD8+ clones than normal scalp.

Trimming stripped 3 bases from V and 7 bases from J, with 4 bases between. From germline, CDR1 is LNHNV and CDR2 YYDKDF (reference sequence). The CDR3 length is 11 residues. Alopecia areata patients gave lesional scalp punch biopsies and peripheral blood samples. Sorted out of PBMCs were CD4+ T cells and CD8+ T cells. It was cDNA, reverse transcribed from extracted RNA, that served as the sequencing template. Libraries were prepared by immunoSEQ multiplex PCR; TCRdb keeps only in-frame clonotypes and omits some of them. The sample has about 150,000 clones, around half seen once. The chain uses TRBV15 and TRBJ2-1, with unresolved D. The source was CD8+ T cells sorted from blood, collected at week 0. This receptor was obtained from a human donor with alopecia areata. CDR3 coding DNA: TGTGCCACCAGCAGGGGGAATGAGCAGTTCTTC. It specifies CATSRGNEQFF.